This record covers a single T cell receptor beta chain. This specimen comes from a study of blood T cell repertoires in COVID-19. This CDR3 has 15 residues. Trimming at V came to 7 bases and at J to 2 bases, leaving 8 bases not matched to a gene. The germline CDR1 and CDR2 sequences are SGHRS and YFSETQ. How the authors handled the data: Estimation of nucleated cell counts was performed using reference gene primer amplification. Some clones are missing from TCRdb's copy, which holds only in-frame ones; the method was immunoSEQ multiplex PCR. V, J and clone size are taken as reported in that table, and D and trimming were inferred from the DNA itself. The sample lists roughly 110,000 clones, around 89% occurring once.

The material sequenced was peripheral blood. The receptor's source is a man between 45 and 60 years old with active or convalescent COVID-19. The gene calls are TRBV5-1 and TRBJ2-2; 7 nucleotides line up with TRBD2. CDR3 amino acids: CASAASSGNTGELFF. The CDR3 DNA is TGCGCCAGCGCCGCCTCTAGCGGCAACACCGGGGAGCTGTTTTTT. Using reference TRBV5-1 and TRBJ2-2 for the parts outside the CDR3, the full variable domain is KAGVTQTPRYLIKTRGQQVTLSCSPISGHRSVSWYQQTPGQGLQFLFEYFSETQRNKGNFPGRFSGRQFSNSRSEMNVSTLELGDSALYLCASAASSGNTGELFFGEGSRLTVL.